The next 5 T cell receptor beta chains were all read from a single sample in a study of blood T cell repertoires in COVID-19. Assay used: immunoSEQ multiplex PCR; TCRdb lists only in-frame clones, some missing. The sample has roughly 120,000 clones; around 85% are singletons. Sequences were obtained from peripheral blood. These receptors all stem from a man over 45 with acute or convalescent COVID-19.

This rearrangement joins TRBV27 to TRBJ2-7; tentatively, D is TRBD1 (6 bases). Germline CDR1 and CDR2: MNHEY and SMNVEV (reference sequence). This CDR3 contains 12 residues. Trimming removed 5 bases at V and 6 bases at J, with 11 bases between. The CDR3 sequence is CASSIRGGEQYF. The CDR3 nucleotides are TGTGCCAGCAGTATCAGGGGTGGCGAGCAGTACTTC.

Here the CDR3 DNA reads TGTGCCAGCTCACAGGGGGCTGAAGCTTTCTTT. Translation gives CASSQGAEAFF. This chain uses TRBV18 with TRBJ1-1; tentatively, D is TRBD1 (6 bases). Trimming took off 4 bases at V and 6 bases at J, with 6 bases between the two ends. Germline CDR1 and CDR2: KGHSH and LQKENI. This CDR3 is built from 11 residues.

The CDR3 DNA follows: TGTGCCACCAGTGATTTGCTAAGCACAGATACGCAGTATTTT. It codes for CATSDLLSTDTQYF. The chain employs TRBV24-1 and TRBJ2-3; no firm D call. The CDR3 is 14 residues long. Germline CDR1 and CDR2: KGHDR and SFDVKD. V was trimmed by 0 bases and J by 0 bases, leaving 3 bases between them.

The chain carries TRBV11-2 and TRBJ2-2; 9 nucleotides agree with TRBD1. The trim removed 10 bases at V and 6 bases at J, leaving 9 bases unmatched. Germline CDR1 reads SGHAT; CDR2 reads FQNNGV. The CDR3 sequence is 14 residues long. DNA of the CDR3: TGTGCCACCTTACGACAGGGGGAATCCGGGGAGCTGTTTTTT. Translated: CATLRQGESGELFF.

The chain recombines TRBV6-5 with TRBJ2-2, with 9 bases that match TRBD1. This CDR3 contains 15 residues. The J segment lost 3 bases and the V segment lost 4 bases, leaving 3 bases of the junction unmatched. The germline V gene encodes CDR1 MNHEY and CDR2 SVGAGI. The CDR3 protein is CASSFRQGDTGELFF. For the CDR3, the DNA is TGTGCCAGCAGTTTCAGACAGGGGGACACCGGGGAGCTGTTTTTT.